The source of this TCR beta chain is a study of OX40 agonist ivuxolimab in advanced cancers. General notes on the study: The costimulatory receptor OX40 (CD134) was targeted by ivuxolimab, a fully human IgG2 agonistic monoclonal antibody. In the dose-escalation cohort, more than 75% of patients were male, and the mean age was about 55 years, with a range of roughly 20 to 79. Partial responses occurred in three dose-escalation patients: two with cutaneous melanoma and one with hepatocellular carcinoma. The paper covers the monotherapy dose-escalation part of the phase I ivuxolimab trial, which included N ≈ 54 patients. Patients were allowed to have had prior anti-PD-1, anti-PD-L1 or anti-CTLA-4 therapy, and more than 30% of the dose-escalation patients had previously received checkpoint inhibitors. Of the roughly 52 dose-escalation patients, hepatocellular carcinoma was present in about 20, melanoma in approximately 15, renal cell carcinoma in 9 and head and neck cancer in 9. Peripheral TCRbeta sequencing aimed to test whether ivuxolimab altered TCR sequence diversity and caused clonal T-cell expansion. Intravenous ivuxolimab was administered to patients every 2 weeks at six dose levels: 0.01, 0.1, 0.3, 1.5, 3 and 10 mg/kg.

Ends trimmed: V by 7 bases, J by 2 bases; bases unmatched to a gene: 4. CDR1 WSHSY and CDR2 SAAADI were looked up in the germline V gene. From the cysteine through the phenylalanine, the CDR3 covers 14 amino acids. The CDR3 DNA has 42 bases and is translated from base 1. Results and caveats for the whole study, not just this receptor: In partial responders in the 0.1-3.0 mg/kg groups, normalized peripheral clonal expansion was found to be among the lowest, especially among CD8+ T cells. Low levels of normalized T-cell clonal expansion were also seen in some patients who did not respond. After ivuxolimab, expanded clones were on average more numerous among CD8+ T cells than among CD4+ T cells. At doses from 0.1 to 3.0 mg/kg, clonal expansion was seen in both CD4+ and CD8+ blood T cells between baseline and week 6. Antigen specificity was not determined for the clonally expanded peripheral T cells.

Genomic DNA was isolated from the sorted cells so that the TCRbeta CDR3 region could be sequenced. The immunoSEQ Assay was used to sequence the TCRbeta CDR3 regions. TCRdb limited this immuneACCESS table to in-frame rearrangements with V and J called. A share of clones is missing; checked studies link under half to unresolved V genes, and the rest is unexplained. The sample table records approximately 58,000 clones; 88% of these occur just once. The leading ten clones occupy approximately 3.5% of the sample. About this clone: No cognate antigen has been identified for it. Nothing much larger sits one base from this clone, and base qualities are not available.

Patients with a history of autoimmune disease or receiving systemic immunosuppression were excluded from the trial. Peripheral blood for TCR sequencing was drawn from every dose cohort at baseline, at cycle 4 day 1 and at cycle 7 day 1. Samples were obtained from an open-label, multicenter, first-in-human phase I dose-escalation trial of ivuxolimab. Adults with locally advanced or metastatic melanoma, renal cell, hepatocellular, or head and neck squamous cell carcinoma were enrolled in the trial. Before TCR sequencing, CD4+ and CD8+ T cells were separately sorted from peripheral blood. This TCR came from an adult with an advanced solid tumor such as melanoma, head and neck, liver or kidney cancer. The sequenced sample was CD4+ or CD8+ T cells sorted from blood, obtained in a trial of the OX40 agonist ivuxolimab. The sequence is built from TRBV10-2 and TRBJ2-2; 7 of the junction bases match TRBD1. CDR3 reads: CASNRQGNTGELFF. The DNA sequence is given as TGCGCCAGCAACCGACAGGGAAACACCGGGGAGCTGTTTTTT.